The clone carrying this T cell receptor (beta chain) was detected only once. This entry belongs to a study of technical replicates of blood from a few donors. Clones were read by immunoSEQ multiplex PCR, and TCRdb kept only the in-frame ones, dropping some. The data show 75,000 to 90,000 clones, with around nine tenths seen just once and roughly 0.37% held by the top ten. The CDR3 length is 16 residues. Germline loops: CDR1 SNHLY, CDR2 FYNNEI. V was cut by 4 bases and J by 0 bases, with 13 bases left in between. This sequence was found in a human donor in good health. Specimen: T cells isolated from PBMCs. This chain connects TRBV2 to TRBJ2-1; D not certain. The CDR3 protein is CASSADFLSSYNEQFF. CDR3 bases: TGTGCCAGCAGTGCTGACTTCCTAAGCTCCTACAATGAGCAGTTCTTC.